What follows are 22 T cell receptor beta chains derived from one specimen sequenced in a study of T cell responses to AZD1222 COVID-19 vaccine. TCRdb's table, derived via immunoSEQ multiplex PCR, lists solely in-frame clones and lacks some. The top ten clones hold about 0.64% of a sample with under 200,000 clones, about 93% of them seen once. Source: peripheral blood, taken on day 0 of AZD1222 vaccination. Receptor source: an adult in good health.

This chain's CDR3 is CASSSGPTYGYTF. The CDR3 DNA follows: TGTGCCAGCAGTTCCGGACCGACCTATGGCTACACCTTC. The chain carries TRBV6-6 and TRBJ1-2; D call uncertain. The V end lost 4 bases, the J end lost 4 bases, and 10 bases lay between the germline ends. The CDR3 is made up of 13 amino acids. The V gene's germline CDR1 is MNHNY and CDR2 SVGAGI (reference sequence).

This sequence joins TRBV24-1 and TRBJ1-2, with 10 bases fitting TRBD1. There are 16 residues in the CDR3. The germline V gene encodes CDR1 KGHDR and CDR2 SFDVKD. After removal of 3 bases from V and 4 bases from J, the junction contained 7 bases not matched to a gene. As DNA, the CDR3 is TGTGCCACCAGTGATGGAGGACAGGGGGGTGTCTATGGCTACACCTTC. Protein sequence: CATSDGGQGGVYGYTF.

This chain links TRBV19 with TRBJ1-1, with 7 bases aligning to TRBD1. This CDR3 region has 15 residues. The junction had 7 bases not matched to a gene; V was cut back by 6 bases and J by 0 bases. Germline CDR1 and CDR2: LNHDA and SQIVND (reference sequence). The chain's CDR3 is CASSNRGYVNTEAFF. In DNA form, the CDR3 reads TGTGCCAGTAGCAACAGGGGTTACGTGAACACTGAAGCTTTCTTT.

This clone has only one observation. V usage is TRBV4-1 and J usage is TRBJ1-1; 7 bases are a match to TRBD1. The CDR3 extends over 16 amino acids. Germline V gives CDR1 MGHRA, CDR2 YSYEKL. V gave up 5 bases and J gave up 4 bases; unmatched junction bases: 13. The CDR3 DNA sequence: TGCGCCAGCAGCTTACGGGGGACAGAAGGGGTCACTGAAGCTTTCTTT. Amino acids: CASSLRGTEGVTEAFF.

The rearrangement uses TRBV2 and TRBJ2-7; TRBD1 is a possible D gene (6 bases). V lost 0 bases to trimming and J lost 5 bases, with 8 bases between them. This CDR3 region has 13 residues. Per germline, CDR1 SNHLY and CDR2 FYNNEI. CDR3 sequence: CASSEAPGDEQYF. The CDR3 DNA reads as TGTGCCAGCAGTGAAGCACCAGGGGACGAGCAGTACTTC.

The chain carries TRBV4-2 and TRBJ2-4; D tentatively fits TRBD1 or TRBD2 (5 bases each). The ends were cut back, 1 base at V and 3 bases at J, with 7 bases in the middle. Germline lookup yields CDR1 LGHNA and CDR2 YNFKEQ. The CDR3 runs to 14 residues. CDR3 region: CASSQAGHKNIQYF. The CDR3 DNA reads as TGTGCCAGCAGCCAAGCGGGGCACAAAAACATTCAGTACTTC.

V usage is TRBV5-1 and J usage is TRBJ2-3, with 8 positions matching TRBD1. The length of the CDR3 is 15 residues. The V and J ends lost 4 bases and 2 bases, in that order; junction bases with no gene match: 6. Germline CDR1 SGHRS, CDR2 YFSETQ. CDR3 bases: TGCGCCAGCAGCACAGGGGGGTTGAACACAGATACGCAGTATTTT. Its protein is CASSTGGLNTDTQYF.

The genes are TRBV4-2 and TRBJ1-5, with no clear D. V was cut by 1 base and J by 3 bases, with 22 bases left in between. Per the germline V gene, CDR1 is LGHNA and CDR2 is YNFKEQ. The CDR3 extends over 19 amino acids. CDR3 residues: CASSQGIRTRQVPNQPQHF. The CDR3 nucleotides read TGTGCCAGCAGCCAAGGGATTCGAACGAGGCAGGTCCCCAATCAGCCCCAGCATTTT.

The V call is TRBV19, the J call TRBJ2-7; TRBD2 is a possible D gene (6 bases). With 3 bases removed from V and 7 bases from J, the gap between germline ends came to 19 bases. The CDR3 runs to 15 residues. Germline-derived CDR1 and CDR2 are LNHDA and SQIVND (reference sequence). CDR3 residues: CASSIVGLSTGEQYF. The CDR3 DNA sequence: TGTGCCAGTAGTATCGTGGGACTGAGCACGGGGGAGCAGTACTTC. Based on the CDR3 plus reference TRBV19 and TRBJ2-7, the full variable domain is DGGITQSPKYLFRKEGQNVTLSCEQNLNHDAMYWYRQDPGQGLRLIYYSQIVNDFQKGDIAEGYSVSREKKESFPLTVTSAQKNPTAFYLCASSIVGLSTGEQYFGPGTRLTVT.

This rearrangement joins TRBV28 to TRBJ1-1; D gene unclear. This CDR3 is 15 amino acids long. V gave up 6 bases and J gave up 2 bases, with 16 bases separating them. CDR1 is MDHEN, CDR2 SYDVKM, per germline. Here the CDR3 reads CASSFRSRLNTEAFF. Here the CDR3 DNA reads TGTGCCAGCAGCTTTCGAAGTCGGCTAAACACTGAAGCTTTCTTT.

This rearrangement joins TRBV28 to TRBJ1-5, with D perhaps TRBD1 (6 bases). The CDR3 has 17 residues. V gave up 3 bases and J gave up 9 bases, with 24 bases separating them. CDR1 and CDR2 (germline): MDHEN, SYDVKM. CDR3 sequence (DNA): TGTGCCAGCAGTTTTCTCCGTGGAGCCAAGGGGGGTCGGCCCCAGCATTTT. Its protein is CASSFLRGAKGGRPQHF.

This clone was seen once. The chain combines TRBV4-1 with TRBJ1-1; a possible D gene is TRBD1 (6 bases). CDR3 length: 14 amino acids. Germline CDR1 and CDR2: MGHRA and YSYEKL. V was pared by 8 bases and J by 1 base, with 14 bases between. Here the CDR3 reads CASAARGANTEAFF. The CDR3, as DNA: TGCGCCAGCGCCGCGCGGGGGGCGAACACTGAAGCTTTCTTT.

This chain links TRBV19 with TRBJ2-3; D is uncertain. This CDR3 spans 12 amino acids. Per germline, CDR1 LNHDA and CDR2 SQIVND (reference sequence). With 6 bases removed from V and 1 base from J, the gap between germline ends came to 5 bases. CDR3 in amino acids: CASRTGTDTQYF. As DNA, the CDR3 is TGTGCCAGTAGGACGGGCACAGATACGCAGTATTTT.

This chain links TRBV3-1 (or the pseudogene TRBV3-2) with TRBJ1-2, with D possibly TRBD1 on 6 matching bases. The ends were cut back, 6 bases at V and 8 bases at J, with 19 bases in the middle. Germline V lookup: CDR1 LGHDT, CDR2 YNNKEL (reference sequence). This CDR3 comprises 14 residues. This CDR3 reads CASSTHEGGVGYTF. Here the CDR3 DNA reads TGTGCCAGCAGTACCCATGAGGGGGGCGTGGGCTACACCTTC.

The sample holds one count of this clone. This rearrangement joins TRBV12-5 to TRBJ2-6; possibly TRBD1 for D (6 bases). The germline V gene encodes CDR1 LGHNT and CDR2 FRNRAP. This CDR3 contains 16 residues. Trimming left V 7 bases short and J 4 bases short, with 17 bases between. In nucleotides, the CDR3 is TGTGCTAGTGCCCTGACACAGGGTGCAGGGGCCAACGTCCTGACTTTC. This sequence encodes CASALTQGAGANVLTF.

This chain connects TRBV30 to TRBJ1-5, with D unresolved. V was pared by 5 bases and J by 2 bases, with 7 bases between. This CDR3 region has 12 residues. Germline CDR1 and CDR2: GTSNPN and SVGIG (reference sequence). This CDR3 reads CAWAGGNQPQHF. Written as DNA, the CDR3 is TGTGCCTGGGCCGGAGGCAATCAGCCCCAGCATTTT.

About this clone itself: Other DNA sequences of this sample code for an identical CDR3. This sequence joins TRBV30 and TRBJ1-5; D is perhaps TRBD1 (6 bases). Trimming pared 0 bases from V and 5 bases from J, leaving 8 bases between. The CDR3 covers 13 residues. Germline lookup yields CDR1 GTSNPN and CDR2 SVGIG (reference sequence). CDR3 coding DNA: TGTGCCTGGAGTGTATCAGGGGATCAGCCCCAGCATTTT. It is translated as CAWSVSGDQPQHF.

The chain recombines TRBV14 with TRBJ1-3, with D unresolved. V was shortened by 4 bases and J by 0 bases, with 7 bases between the two germline ends. The CDR3 has 14 residues. CDR1 and CDR2 from the germline V gene are SGHDN and FVKESK. CDR3 nucleotide sequence: TGTGCCAGCAGCCGGGAACACTCTGGAAACACCATATATTTT. Protein: CASSREHSGNTIYF.

The rearrangement uses TRBV5-1 and TRBJ2-1; D possibly corresponds to TRBD2 (5 bases). The germline V gene encodes CDR1 SGHRS and CDR2 YFSETQ. The CDR3 is made up of 13 amino acids. Trimming shortened V by 1 base and J by 6 bases, and 8 bases separated the two germline ends. This CDR3 is CASSLPGLNEQFF. The DNA of the CDR3 is TGCGCCAGCAGCTTGCCTGGACTCAATGAGCAGTTCTTC.

This clone was found once. The rearrangement links TRBV3-1 (or the pseudogene TRBV3-2) to TRBJ1-1, with D hard to call. Germline CDR1 reads LGHDT; CDR2 reads YNNKEL (reference sequence). This CDR3 comprises 11 residues. Trimming removed 1 base from V and 9 bases from J, with 6 bases in between. The CDR3 bases are TGTGCCAGCAGCCAAGCGCTACAAGCTTTCTTT. Protein: CASSQALQAFF.

The chain uses TRBV29-1 and TRBJ2-2; D remains unclear. The V end lost 0 bases, the J end lost 9 bases, and 5 bases lay between the germline ends. Germline CDR1 is SQVTM and CDR2 is ANQGSEA. The length of the CDR3 is 11 residues. The CDR3 region is CSVEDRWELFF. CDR3 DNA: TGCAGCGTTGAAGATAGGTGGGAGCTGTTTTTT.

The chain carries TRBV12-5 and TRBJ2-3, with a weak D call TRBD2 (6 bases). Deletions cut 2 bases from V and 0 bases from J, with 6 bases between. Germline-derived CDR1 and CDR2 are LGHNT and FRNRAP. The CDR3 covers 14 residues. The CDR3 bases are TGTGCTAGTGGTTTGAGCGGGAGCACAGATACGCAGTATTTT. Translating gives CASGLSGSTDTQYF. Using reference TRBV12-5 and TRBJ2-3 for the parts outside the CDR3, the full variable domain is DARVTQTPRHKVTEMGQEVTMRCQPILGHNTVFWYRQTMMQGLELLAYFRNRAPLDDSGMPKDRFSAEMPDATLATLKIQPSEPRDSAVYFCASGLSGSTDTQYFGPGTRLTVL.